The entry that follows covers one T cell receptor (beta chain) sequence. The antigen is undetermined. The CDR3 has 16 amino acids. Germline V gene lookup returns CDR1 MDHEN and CDR2 SYDVKM. Losses at the gene ends were 5 bases for V and 2 bases for J; bases not matched to a gene: 9. Repertoires were generated with immunoSEQ multiplex PCR, while TCRdb's copy carries only in-frame clones and drops some. The table has fewer than 300,000 clones, roughly 90% seen once. The sample originates from a study of cytomegalovirus exposure and HLA in healthy donors. Findings of the study overall: Reports indicated that the classifier achieved high specificity and sensitivity in diagnosing cytomegalovirus status. Cytomegalovirus-associated status was assigned to approximately 160 TCR beta chains.

The sample comprised PBMCs. This clonotype originated in a woman aged 18-35 years in good health and CMV-seronegative. The gene calls are TRBV28 and TRBJ2-1; TRBD1 matches at 7 bases. CDR3 region: CASSRDRVDAYNEQFF. The DNA for the CDR3 is TGTGCCAGCAGTCGAGACAGGGTAGACGCCTACAATGAGCAGTTCTTC.